What follows are 18 T cell receptor beta chains derived from one specimen sequenced in a study of cytomegalovirus exposure and HLA in healthy donors. The primer mix had 60 Vbeta and 13 Jbeta primers. Here immunoSEQ multiplex PCR was the method, and the copy in TCRdb shows in-frame clones only, minus some. The data show tens of thousands of clones, with more than 65% seen just once and 2.9% held by the top ten. The sequenced sample was PBMCs. These receptors all come from a woman in her 30s in good health and CMV-seronegative.

This chain uses TRBV6-1 with TRBJ1-5, with 7 bases lining up with TRBD1. The V gene's germline CDR1 is MNHNS and CDR2 SASEGT. This CDR3 has 13 amino acids. With 4 bases clipped from V and 12 bases from J, the junction kept 9 bases outside the gene matches. In nucleotides, the CDR3 is TGTGCCAGCAGTGCAATCCGGGACAGAGACCAGCATTTT. It encodes CASSAIRDRDQHF.

The chain uses TRBV27 and TRBJ2-7; TRBD2 matches at 10 bases. There are 14 residues in the CDR3. From germline, CDR1 is MNHEY and CDR2 SMNVEV (reference sequence). The trim removed 6 bases at V and 5 bases at J, leaving 7 bases unmatched. The CDR3 protein is CASSPGTSVHEQYF. As DNA, the CDR3 is TGTGCCAGCAGCCCCGGGACTAGCGTGCACGAGCAGTACTTC.

In this sample, this clone turned up once. V gene TRBV4-1 combines with J gene TRBJ1-1; 8 bases line up with TRBD1. The germline CDR1 and CDR2 sequences are MGHRA and YSYEKL. The V and J ends lost 3 bases and 6 bases, in that order; junction bases with no gene match: 6. The CDR3 has 14 amino acids. The CDR3 protein is CASSQDTGGPEAFF. The CDR3 DNA reads TGCGCCAGCAGCCAGGACACAGGGGGACCTGAAGCTTTCTTT.

The rearrangement links TRBV4-2 to TRBJ2-5; 8 positions agree with TRBD2. Germline V CDR1 and CDR2: LGHNA, YNFKEQ. V lost 4 bases, J lost 3 bases, and 7 bases stayed unmatched. The CDR3 loop spans 15 amino acids. The CDR3 region has the DNA TGTGCCAGCAGCCCCCGCGGTAGCGGGAAAGAGACCCAGTACTTC. The encoded protein is CASSPRGSGKETQYF.

This clone was detected only a few times. The chain recombines TRBV7-9 with TRBJ1-1; no clear D gene. The CDR3 totals 13 residues. V was shortened by 1 base and J by 0 bases, with 3 bases between the two germline ends. Per the germline V gene, CDR1 is SEHNR and CDR2 is FQNEAQ (reference sequence). The CDR3 DNA is TGTGCCAGCAGCTTAGATATGAACACTGAAGCTTTCTTT. Residues: CASSLDMNTEAFF.

This clone was detected only a few times. J is TRBJ1-3 and V is TRBV5-4; no clear D. V lost 1 base, J lost 0 bases, and 11 bases lay in between. There are 16 residues in the CDR3. The germline gives CDR1 SGHNT, CDR2 YYREEE (reference sequence). In nucleotides, the CDR3 is TGTGCCAGCAGCTTGTCGGGAACCTCCTCTGGAAACACCATATATTTT. Encoded protein: CASSLSGTSSGNTIYF.

CDR3 bases: TGTGCCACTAAACAGGGTTCCGGGGCCAACGTCCTGACTTTC. This sequence encodes CATKQGSGANVLTF. The rearrangement links TRBV2 to TRBJ2-6; D may be TRBD1 (6 bases). The CDR3 covers 14 residues. CDR1 and CDR2 (germline): SNHLY, FYNNEI. Trimming cost V 10 bases and J 4 bases, with 14 bases left between them.

The J gene is TRBJ1-1, the V gene TRBV4-2; D gene uncertain. The CDR3 covers 16 residues. The V and J ends lost 4 bases and 0 bases respectively, with 15 bases between them. Looked up from germline, CDR1 is LGHNA and CDR2 is YNFKEQ. This chain's CDR3 is CASSPHHFEMNTEAFF. CDR3 coding DNA: TGTGCCAGCAGCCCCCACCATTTTGAGATGAACACTGAAGCTTTCTTT.

J is TRBJ2-5 and V is TRBV5-5, with a possible D match to TRBD1 (5 bases). Near its end, the DNA agrees better with TRBJ2-7, so the J call may be wrong. The germline gives CDR1 SGHKS, CDR2 YYEKEE (reference sequence). The CDR3 spans 13 residues. The CDR3 is CASSKWGAYEQYF. In nucleotides, the CDR3 is TGTGCCAGCAGCAAATGGGGCGCCTACGAGCAGTACTTC.

The chain combines TRBV12-5 with TRBJ1-5, with D uncertain. V was clipped by 3 bases and J by 4 bases, with 10 bases between them. This CDR3 has 14 residues. Per germline, CDR1 LGHNT and CDR2 FRNRAP. The CDR3 nucleotides are TGTGCTAGTGGTTTTGGGTACAGTAATCAGCCCCAGCATTTT. It yields the protein CASGFGYSNQPQHF.

This clone came up once. The chain links TRBV5-6 to TRBJ2-1, with no clear D. The CDR3 loop spans 16 amino acids. Between the trimmed V and J ends, which lost 0 bases and 4 bases, there was a span of 14 bases. CDR1 and CDR2 (germline): SGHDT, YYEEEE. DNA of the CDR3: TGTGCCAGCAGCTTGGCCCGAGGAGCGCGGTACAATGAGCAGTTCTTC. It encodes CASSLARGARYNEQFF.

The chain couples TRBV30 to TRBJ1-1; D might be TRBD1 (5 bases). The V gene lost 4 bases and the J gene lost 4 bases, with 16 bases spanning the gap. Germline V gives CDR1 GTSNPN, CDR2 SVGIG (reference sequence). This CDR3 has 14 amino acids. The CDR3 loop is CAWTPGGFSTEAFF. Written as DNA, the CDR3 is TGTGCCTGGACTCCGGGGGGTTTCAGCACTGAAGCTTTCTTT.

In this sample, this clone turned up a few times. The chain joins TRBV5-4 to TRBJ2-3, with TRBD2 matching over 11 bases. CDR1 SGHNT and CDR2 YYREEE come from the germline V gene (reference sequence). This CDR3 comprises 18 residues. Germline trimming cut 0 bases from V and 0 bases from J; bases unmatched to any gene: 6. The CDR3 sequence is CASSLGGLAATSTDTQYF. CDR3 nucleotide sequence: TGTGCCAGCAGCTTGGGGGGACTAGCGGCGACTAGCACAGATACGCAGTATTTT.

The J gene is TRBJ2-1, the V gene TRBV4-1, with D perhaps matching TRBD2 (5 bases). The germline gives CDR1 MGHRA, CDR2 YSYEKL. The CDR3 runs 15 residues. Trimming stripped 0 bases from V and 3 bases from J, with 9 bases between. This chain's CDR3 is CASSQDDDYYNEQFF. The CDR3 nucleotides are TGCGCCAGCAGCCAAGATGACGACTACTACAATGAGCAGTTCTTC.

The gene calls are TRBV6-5 and TRBJ1-1, with TRBD1 matching over 8 bases. The germline V gene has CDR1 MNHEY and CDR2 SVGAGI. The CDR3 totals 16 residues. V was pared by 0 bases and J by 3 bases, with 6 bases of the junction left unmatched. CDR3 DNA: TGTGCCAGCAGTTACTCGGGAACAGGGGGGTACACTGAAGCTTTCTTT. Its translation is CASSYSGTGGYTEAFF.

V and J are TRBV29-1 and TRBJ2-6; maybe TRBD2 (6 bases). This CDR3 has 16 residues. From germline, CDR1 is SQVTM and CDR2 ANQGSEA. V was shortened by 3 bases and J by 0 bases, with 12 bases between the two germline ends. The CDR3 DNA reads as TGCAGCGTTGAGGGACTGGCGTCCTCTGGGGCCAACGTCCTGACTTTC. It is translated as CSVEGLASSGANVLTF.

The chain is built from TRBV5-4 and TRBJ2-5; possibly TRBD1 for D (6 bases). Germline V lookup: CDR1 SGHNT, CDR2 YYREEE (reference sequence). Trimming removed 3 bases at V and 5 bases at J, with 14 bases between. This CDR3 comprises 14 residues. The DNA of the CDR3 is TGTGCCAGCAGCTCCAGCCGACAGGCTGAGACCCAGTACTTC. This codes for CASSSSRQAETQYF.

This chain connects TRBV7-9 to TRBJ2-2; TRBD2 aligns across 7 bases. Germline CDR1 and CDR2: SEHNR and FQNEAQ (reference sequence). Trimming cost V 1 base and J 6 bases; bases outside gene matches: 8. The CDR3 totals 16 residues. The CDR3 is CASSLVAGVAAGELFF. CDR3 in DNA: TGTGCCAGCAGCTTAGTGGCGGGAGTTGCAGCCGGGGAGCTGTTTTTT.